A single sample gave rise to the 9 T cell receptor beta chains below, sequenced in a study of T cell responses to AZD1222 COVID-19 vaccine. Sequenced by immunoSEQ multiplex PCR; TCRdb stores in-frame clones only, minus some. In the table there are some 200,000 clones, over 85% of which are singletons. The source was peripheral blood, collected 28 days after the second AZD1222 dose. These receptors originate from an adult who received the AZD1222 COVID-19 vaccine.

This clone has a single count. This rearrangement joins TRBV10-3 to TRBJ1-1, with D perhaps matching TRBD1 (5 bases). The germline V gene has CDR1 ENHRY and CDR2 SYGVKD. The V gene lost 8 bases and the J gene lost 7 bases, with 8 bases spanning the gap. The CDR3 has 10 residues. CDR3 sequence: CAIGRGEAFF. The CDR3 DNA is TGTGCCATCGGAAGGGGTGAAGCTTTCTTT.

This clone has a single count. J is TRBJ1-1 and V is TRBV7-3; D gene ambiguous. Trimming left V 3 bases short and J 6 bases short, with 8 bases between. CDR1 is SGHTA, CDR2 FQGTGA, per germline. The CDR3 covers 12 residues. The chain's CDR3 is CASSFGISEAFF. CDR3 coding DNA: TGTGCCAGCAGCTTCGGAATTTCTGAAGCTTTCTTT.

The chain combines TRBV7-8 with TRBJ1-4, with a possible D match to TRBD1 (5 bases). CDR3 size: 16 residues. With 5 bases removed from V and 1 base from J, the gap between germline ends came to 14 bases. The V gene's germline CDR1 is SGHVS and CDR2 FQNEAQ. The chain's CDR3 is CASSVLGAQTNEKLFF. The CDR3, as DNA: TGTGCCAGCAGCGTATTAGGGGCGCAAACTAATGAAAAACTGTTTTTT.

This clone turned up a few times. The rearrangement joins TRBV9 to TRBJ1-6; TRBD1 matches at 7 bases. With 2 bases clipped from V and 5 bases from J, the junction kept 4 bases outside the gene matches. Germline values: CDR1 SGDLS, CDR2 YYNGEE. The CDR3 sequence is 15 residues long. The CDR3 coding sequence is TGTGCCAGCAGCGTTCTCACAGGGGATAATTCACCCCTCCACTTT. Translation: CASSVLTGDNSPLHF.

CDR3 DNA: TGTGCCAGCAGCCAAGGTACAGGGGGCAGACAGCCCCAGCATTTT. Translation: CASSQGTGGRQPQHF. The chain joins TRBV7-9 to TRBJ1-5; TRBD1 matches at 9 bases. Unmatched junction bases numbered 9, after V lost 5 bases and J lost 7 bases. This CDR3 contains 15 residues. The germline V gene encodes CDR1 SEHNR and CDR2 FQNEAQ (reference sequence).

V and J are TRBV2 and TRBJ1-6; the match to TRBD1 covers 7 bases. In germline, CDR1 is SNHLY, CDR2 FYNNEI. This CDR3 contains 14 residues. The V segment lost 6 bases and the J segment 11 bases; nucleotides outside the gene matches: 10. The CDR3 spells CASRTGQAKAPLHF. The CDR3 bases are TGTGCCAGCAGAACTGGACAGGCTAAGGCACCCCTCCACTTT.

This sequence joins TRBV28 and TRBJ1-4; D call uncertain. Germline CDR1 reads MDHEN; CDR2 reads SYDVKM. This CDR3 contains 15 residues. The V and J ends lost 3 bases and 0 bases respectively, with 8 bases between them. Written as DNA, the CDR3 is TGTGCCAGCAGTTTGTCGGGCACAACTAATGAAAAACTGTTTTTT. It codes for CASSLSGTTNEKLFF.

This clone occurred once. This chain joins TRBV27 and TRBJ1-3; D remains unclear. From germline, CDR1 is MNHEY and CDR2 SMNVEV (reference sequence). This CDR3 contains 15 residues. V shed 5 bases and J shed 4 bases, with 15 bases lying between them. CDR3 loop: CASSLAPLRGNTIYF. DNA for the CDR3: TGTGCCAGCAGTCTTGCCCCCCTGAGGGGAAACACCATATATTTT.

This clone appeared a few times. Here the CDR3 reads CASSDSLYEQYF. The CDR3 DNA sequence: TGCGCCAGCAGTGACAGCCTCTACGAGCAGTACTTC. The chain is built from TRBV10-1 and TRBJ2-7; D is ambiguous. V was clipped by 3 bases and J by 3 bases, with 6 bases between them. Germline CDR1 and CDR2: WNHNN and SYGVQD (reference sequence). This CDR3 contains 12 residues.